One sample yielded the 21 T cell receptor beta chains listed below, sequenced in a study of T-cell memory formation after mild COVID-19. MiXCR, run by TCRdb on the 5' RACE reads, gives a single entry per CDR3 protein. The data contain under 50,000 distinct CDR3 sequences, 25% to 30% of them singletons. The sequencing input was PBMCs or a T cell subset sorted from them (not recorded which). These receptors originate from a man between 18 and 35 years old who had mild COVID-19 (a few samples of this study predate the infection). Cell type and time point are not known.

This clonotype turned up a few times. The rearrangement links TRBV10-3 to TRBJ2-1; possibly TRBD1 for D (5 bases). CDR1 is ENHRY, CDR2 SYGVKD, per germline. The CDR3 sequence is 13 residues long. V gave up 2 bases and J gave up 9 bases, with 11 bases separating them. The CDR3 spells CAISETQGSEQFF. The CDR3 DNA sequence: TGTGCCATCAGTGAGACGCAGGGTTCTGAGCAGTTCTTC.

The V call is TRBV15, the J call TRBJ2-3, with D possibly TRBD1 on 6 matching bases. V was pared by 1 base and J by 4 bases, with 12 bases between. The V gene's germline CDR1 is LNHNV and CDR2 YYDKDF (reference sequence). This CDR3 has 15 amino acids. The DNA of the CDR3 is TGTGCCACCAGCAGAGTAGGGGGTCCGGCAGATACGCAGTATTTT. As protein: CATSRVGGPADTQYF.

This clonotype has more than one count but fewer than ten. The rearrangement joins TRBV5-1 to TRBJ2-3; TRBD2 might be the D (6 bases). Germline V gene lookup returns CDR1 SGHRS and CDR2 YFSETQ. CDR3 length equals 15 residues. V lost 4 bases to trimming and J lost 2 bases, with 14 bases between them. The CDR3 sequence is CASSNLGRDTDTQYF. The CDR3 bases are TGCGCCAGCAGCAACCTGGGGCGGGACACAGATACGCAGTATTTT.

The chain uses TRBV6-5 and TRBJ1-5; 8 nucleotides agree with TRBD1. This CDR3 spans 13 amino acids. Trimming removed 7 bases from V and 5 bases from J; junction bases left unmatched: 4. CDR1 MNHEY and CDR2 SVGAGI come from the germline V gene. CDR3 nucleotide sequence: TGTGCCAGCACTTTGGGACAGGATCAGCCCCAGCATTTT. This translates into CASTLGQDQPQHF.

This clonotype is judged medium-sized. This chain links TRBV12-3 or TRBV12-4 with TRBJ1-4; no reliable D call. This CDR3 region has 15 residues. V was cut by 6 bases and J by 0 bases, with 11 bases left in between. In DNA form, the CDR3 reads TGTGCCAGCAGGGGCTCGGGCCCAACTAATGAAAAACTGTTTTTT. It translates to CASRGSGPTNEKLFF.

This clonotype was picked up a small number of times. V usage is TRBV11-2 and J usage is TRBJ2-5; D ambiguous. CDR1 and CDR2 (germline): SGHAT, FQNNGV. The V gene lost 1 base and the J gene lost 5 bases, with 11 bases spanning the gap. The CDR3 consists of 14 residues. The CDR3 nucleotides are TGTGCCAGCAGCTTAGGGGCCTTGGAGGAGACCCAGTACTTC. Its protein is CASSLGALEETQYF.

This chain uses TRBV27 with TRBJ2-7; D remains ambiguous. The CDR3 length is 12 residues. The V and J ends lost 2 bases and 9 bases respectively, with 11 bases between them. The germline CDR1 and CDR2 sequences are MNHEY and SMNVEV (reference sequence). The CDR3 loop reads CASSLDGGMQYF. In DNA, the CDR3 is TGTGCCAGCAGTTTAGACGGCGGTATGCAGTACTTC.

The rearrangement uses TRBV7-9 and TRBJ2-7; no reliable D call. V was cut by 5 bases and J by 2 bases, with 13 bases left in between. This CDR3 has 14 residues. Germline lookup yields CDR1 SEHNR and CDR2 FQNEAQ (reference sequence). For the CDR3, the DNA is TGTGCCAGCAGCCCCCATCGGAAACCCTACGAGCAGTACGTC. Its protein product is CASSPHRKPYEQYV.

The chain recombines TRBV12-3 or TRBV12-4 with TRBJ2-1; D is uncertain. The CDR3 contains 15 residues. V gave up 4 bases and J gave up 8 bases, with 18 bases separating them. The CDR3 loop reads CASSWGPRLGYEQFF. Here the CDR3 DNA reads TGTGCCAGCAGTTGGGGTCCTCGTCTCGGGTATGAGCAGTTCTTC.

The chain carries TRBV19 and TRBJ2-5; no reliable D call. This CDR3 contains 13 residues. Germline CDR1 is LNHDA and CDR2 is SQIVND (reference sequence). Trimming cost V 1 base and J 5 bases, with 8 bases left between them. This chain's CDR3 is CASSIVARETQYF. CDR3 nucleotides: TGTGCCAGTAGTATAGTCGCCCGCGAGACCCAGTACTTC.

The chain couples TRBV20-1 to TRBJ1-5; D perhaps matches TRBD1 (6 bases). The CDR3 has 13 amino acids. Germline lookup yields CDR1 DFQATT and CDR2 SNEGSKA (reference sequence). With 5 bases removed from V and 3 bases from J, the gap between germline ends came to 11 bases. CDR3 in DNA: TGCAGTGCTCTGGACAGATACAATCAGCCCCAGCATTTT. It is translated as CSALDRYNQPQHF.

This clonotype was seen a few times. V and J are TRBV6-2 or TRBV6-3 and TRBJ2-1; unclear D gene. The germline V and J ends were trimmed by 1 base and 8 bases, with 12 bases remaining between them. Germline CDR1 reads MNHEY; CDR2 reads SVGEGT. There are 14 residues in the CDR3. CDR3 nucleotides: TGTGCCAGCAGTTACTTGGCCCGCTCGGATGAGCAGTTCTTC. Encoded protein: CASSYLARSDEQFF.

The CDR3 DNA is TGCCGCCGGTCGGAACGATATCAGCCCCAGCATTTT. Translated, it gives CRRSERYQPQHF. The chain carries TRBV20-1 and TRBJ1-5; D ambiguous. The CDR3 length is 12 residues. Germline values: CDR1 DFQATT, CDR2 SNEGSKA (reference sequence).

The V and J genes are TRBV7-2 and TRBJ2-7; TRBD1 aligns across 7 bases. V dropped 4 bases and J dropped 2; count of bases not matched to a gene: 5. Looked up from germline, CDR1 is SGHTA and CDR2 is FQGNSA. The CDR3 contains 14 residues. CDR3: CASSSGQTPYEQYF. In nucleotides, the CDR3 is TGTGCCAGCAGCTCGGGACAGACTCCCTACGAGCAGTACTTC.

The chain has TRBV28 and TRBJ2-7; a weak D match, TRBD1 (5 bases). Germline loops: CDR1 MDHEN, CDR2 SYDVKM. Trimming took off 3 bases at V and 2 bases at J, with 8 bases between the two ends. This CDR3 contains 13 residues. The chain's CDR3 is CASSLAGTYEQYV. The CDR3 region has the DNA TGTGCCAGCAGTTTGGCAGGGACCTACGAGCAGTACGTC.

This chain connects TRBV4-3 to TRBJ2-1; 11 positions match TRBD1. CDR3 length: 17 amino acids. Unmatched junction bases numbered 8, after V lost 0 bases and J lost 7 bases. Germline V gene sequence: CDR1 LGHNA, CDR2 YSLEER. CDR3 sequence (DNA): TGCGCCAGCAGCCAAGATCTAGGACAGGGGGCATCAAATGAGCAGTTCTTC. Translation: CASSQDLGQGASNEQFF.

The CDR3 coding sequence is TGTGCCAGCAGTTTACTCCCCGGGACTCAGACAACCCCTAGCACAGATACGCAGTATTTT. Amino acids: CASSLLPGTQTTPSTDTQYF. The J gene is TRBJ2-3, the V gene TRBV27, with a possible D match to TRBD2 (6 bases). Germline lookup yields CDR1 MNHEY and CDR2 SMNVEV (reference sequence). Trimming left V 2 bases short and J 0 bases short, with 24 bases between. This CDR3 comprises 20 residues.

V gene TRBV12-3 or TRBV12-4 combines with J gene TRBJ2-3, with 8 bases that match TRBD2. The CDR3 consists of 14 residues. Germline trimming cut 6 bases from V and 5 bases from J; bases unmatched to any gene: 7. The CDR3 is CASSPGRGEDTQYF. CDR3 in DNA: TGTGCCAGCAGCCCCGGGAGGGGTGAAGATACGCAGTATTTT.

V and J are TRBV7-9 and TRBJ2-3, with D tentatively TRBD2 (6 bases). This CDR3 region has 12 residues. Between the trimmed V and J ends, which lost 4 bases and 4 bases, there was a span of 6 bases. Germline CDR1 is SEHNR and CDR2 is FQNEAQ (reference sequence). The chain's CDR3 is CASSSGADTQYF. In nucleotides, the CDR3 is TGTGCCAGCAGCTCGGGGGCAGATACGCAGTATTTT.

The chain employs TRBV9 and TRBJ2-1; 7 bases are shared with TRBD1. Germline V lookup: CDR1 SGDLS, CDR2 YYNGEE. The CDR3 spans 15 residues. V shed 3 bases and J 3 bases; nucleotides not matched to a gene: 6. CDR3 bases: TGTGCCAGCAGCGCGGAACAGGGGATCTACAATGAGCAGTTCTTC. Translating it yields CASSAEQGIYNEQFF.

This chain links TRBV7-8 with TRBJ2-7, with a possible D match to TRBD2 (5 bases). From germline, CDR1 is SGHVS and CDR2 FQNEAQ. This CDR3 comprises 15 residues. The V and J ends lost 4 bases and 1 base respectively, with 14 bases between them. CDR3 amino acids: CASSSGSPLSYEQYF. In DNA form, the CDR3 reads TGTGCCAGCAGCTCGGGATCTCCCTTATCCTACGAGCAGTACTTC. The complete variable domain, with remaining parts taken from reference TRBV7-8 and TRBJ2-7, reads GAGVSQSPRYKVAKRGQDVALRCDPISGHVSLFWYQQALGQGPEFLTYFQNEAQLDKSGLPSDRFFAERPEGSVSTLKIQRTQQEDSAVYLCASSSGSPLSYEQYFGPGTRLTVT.